The 20 T cell receptor beta chains below all came from one sample that was sequenced in a study of cytomegalovirus exposure and HLA in healthy donors. Amplification used 60 Vbeta primers and 13 Jbeta primers. Method: immunoSEQ multiplex PCR; TCRdb's copy keeps in-frame clones and lacks some. Found here are about 130,000 clones, 65% to 85% of them singletons; the top ten hold more than 0.95%. Sample: PBMCs. The receptors come from a man between 45 and 60 years old in good health and CMV-seronegative.

The J gene is TRBJ1-5, the V gene TRBV6-1; 7 nucleotides line up with TRBD1. V lost 7 bases and J lost 2; bases outside the gene matches: 5. CDR1 and CDR2 (germline): MNHNS, SASEGT. The CDR3 extends over 14 amino acids. This chain's CDR3 is CASIPTGGNQPQHF. DNA for the CDR3: TGTGCCAGCATCCCAACAGGGGGCAATCAGCCCCAGCATTTT.

This sequence joins TRBV14 and TRBJ2-1, with 8 bases aligning to TRBD2. CDR1 and CDR2 from the germline V gene are SGHDN and FVKESK. V lost 2 bases and J lost 0; bases outside the gene matches: 0. The CDR3 loop spans 15 amino acids. DNA for the CDR3: TGTGCCAGCAGCCAACTAGCGGGCTCCTACAATGAGCAGTTCTTC. This sequence encodes CASSQLAGSYNEQFF.

About this clone: As the CDR3 is not closed by the conserved phenylalanine or tryptophan, this likely results from a read error. This chain links TRBV9 with TRBJ1-2; no firm D call. The CDR3 has 15 residues. CDR1 is SGDLS, CDR2 YYNGEE, per germline. V lost 0 bases and J 0 bases, leaving 9 bases between the germline ends. The DNA for the CDR3 is TGTGCCAGCAGCGTAGCGGTCGCGGCTAACTATGGCTACACCCTC. It is translated as CASSVAVAANYGYTL.

This chain links TRBV4-1 with TRBJ2-7; 7 bases match TRBD2. CDR3 size: 15 residues. Germline V lookup: CDR1 MGHRA, CDR2 YSYEKL. The ends lost 0 bases at V and 3 bases at J; junction bases unmatched: 5. This CDR3 is CASSQDPGGVYEQYF. As DNA, the CDR3 is TGCGCCAGCAGCCAAGACCCTGGGGGGGTCTACGAGCAGTACTTC.

This clone was picked up one time. The chain combines TRBV28 with TRBJ1-1; D remains unclear. V lost 7 bases and J lost 0, with 18 bases in between. The germline V gene has CDR1 MDHEN and CDR2 SYDVKM. The CDR3 has 16 residues. The CDR3 region has the DNA TGTGCCAGCACCTCACCTGCCGGGGTGGTGAACACTGAAGCTTTCTTT. It yields the protein CASTSPAGVVNTEAFF. Looking up the rest from reference TRBV28 and TRBJ1-1 gives the full variable domain: DVKVTQSSRYLVKRTGEKVFLECVQDMDHENMFWYRQDPGLGLRLIYFSYDVKMKEKGDIPEGYSVSREKKERFSLILESASTNQTSMYLCASTSPAGVVNTEAFFGQGTRLTVV.

The chain carries TRBV10-3 and TRBJ1-1; D is undetermined. Germline V gene lookup returns CDR1 ENHRY and CDR2 SYGVKD. V lost 3 bases and J 5 bases, leaving 19 bases between the germline ends. The CDR3 covers 16 residues. The chain's CDR3 is CAISDPRRTGGTEAFF. The CDR3 DNA is TGTGCCATCAGTGACCCTCGGAGGACTGGAGGGACTGAAGCTTTCTTT.

J is TRBJ2-7 and V is TRBV4-1, with 11 bases lining up with TRBD2. Germline CDR1 MGHRA, CDR2 YSYEKL. The CDR3 is 17 amino acids. V lost 4 bases to trimming and J lost 8 bases; unmatched junction nucleotides: 16. CDR3 nucleotides: TGCGCCAGCAGCCGGGTCGGAGGTGCTAGCGGGAGGTCTCAGCAGTACTTC. It encodes CASSRVGGASGRSQQYF.

This chain links TRBV28 with TRBJ2-2, with D unclear. The germline V gene encodes CDR1 MDHEN and CDR2 SYDVKM. The CDR3 has 12 amino acids. The ends were cut back, 2 bases at V and 6 bases at J, with 4 bases in the middle. The CDR3 here is CASSLAAGELFF. As DNA, the CDR3 is TGTGCCAGCAGTTTAGCGGCCGGGGAGCTGTTTTTT.

The chain carries TRBV2 and TRBJ2-1, with TRBD2 matching 14 bases. CDR1 SNHLY and CDR2 FYNNEI come from the germline V gene. This CDR3 is 15 amino acids long. Trimming cost V 8 bases and J 9 bases; bases outside gene matches: 9. This CDR3 reads CASELGLAGDGEQFF. The CDR3 DNA reads TGTGCCAGCGAATTGGGACTAGCGGGAGACGGTGAGCAGTTCTTC.

The V call is TRBV21-1, the J call TRBJ2-7; TRBD2, as called in the table, went unchecked against the DNA. TRBV21-1 is termed a pseudogene. There are 16 residues in the CDR3. CDR3 sequence (DNA): TGTGCCAGCAGCAAACGTCACACGAGGAGCTCCTACGAGCAGTACTTC. Its translation: CASSKRHTRSSYEQYF.

This rearrangement joins TRBV14 to TRBJ2-1; 8 nucleotides agree with TRBD1. The CDR3 has 15 residues. J lost 9 bases, V lost 4 bases, and 11 bases had no gene match. The germline gives CDR1 SGHDN, CDR2 FVKESK. The CDR3 loop reads CASSRQGSGRGEQFF. The CDR3 bases are TGTGCCAGCAGCCGACAGGGGTCAGGGAGAGGTGAGCAGTTCTTC. The entire variable domain, with the rest obtained from reference TRBV14 and TRBJ2-1, is as follows: EAGVTQFPSHSVIEKGQTVTLRCDPISGHDNLYWYRRVMGKEIKFLLHFVKESKQDESGMPNNRFLAERTGGTYSTLKVQPAELEDSGVYFCASSRQGSGRGEQFFGPGTRLTVL.

The chain couples TRBV6-5 to TRBJ1-4; 8 nucleotides agree with TRBD1. Trimming removed 8 bases from V and 4 bases from J; junction bases left unmatched: 6. Germline values: CDR1 MNHEY, CDR2 SVGAGI. The CDR3 is 14 amino acids. Written as DNA, the CDR3 is TGTGCCAGCGGGGGGGACAGGATTAATGAAAAACTGTTTTTT. It encodes CASGGDRINEKLFF.

This chain links TRBV5-8 with TRBJ2-5; 12 bases map to TRBD2. The CDR3 has 18 residues. Germline CDR1 SGHTS, CDR2 YDEGEE. V was clipped by 4 bases and J by 6 bases; unmatched bases: 16. The CDR3 here is CASSAGGLAGRGGKTQYF. The CDR3 DNA reads as TGTGCCAGCAGCGCAGGCGGACTAGCGGGAAGAGGGGGAAAGACCCAGTACTTC.

This clone was observed a few times. In DNA, the CDR3 is TGTGCCAGCAGCTTAATGGAGTCTGGGGCCAACGTCCTGACTTTC. It yields the protein CASSLMESGANVLTF. The chain has TRBV7-8 and TRBJ2-6; no definite D call. CDR3 length: 15 amino acids. Trimming took off 2 bases at V and 1 base at J, with 6 bases between the two ends. Germline V CDR1 and CDR2: SGHVS, FQNEAQ.

The chain recombines TRBV7-9 with TRBJ2-5; D may be TRBD2 (6 bases). V was shortened by 5 bases and J by 5 bases, with 18 bases between the two germline ends. Germline-derived CDR1 and CDR2 are SEHNR and FQNEAQ (reference sequence). This CDR3 region has 15 residues. DNA for the CDR3: TGTGCCAGCAGCAAGACGGCGGGACGGACGGAGACCCAGTACTTC. Translation gives CASSKTAGRTETQYF.

J is TRBJ2-7 and V is TRBV29-1; TRBD1 agrees at 8 bases. V trimming: 7 bases; J trimming: 5 bases; junction bases outside the gene matches: 10. This CDR3 has 13 amino acids. Germline V gene lookup returns CDR1 SQVTM and CDR2 ANQGSEA. For the CDR3, the DNA is TGCAGCGCTCAAGGCACAGGGGGTCACGAGCAGTACTTC. Residues: CSAQGTGGHEQYF.

This clone was detected only a few times. The CDR3 reads CASSEIAGGLTDTQYF. CDR3 coding DNA: TGCGCCAGCAGTGAGATAGCGGGAGGCCTCACAGATACGCAGTATTTT. This chain joins TRBV10-2 and TRBJ2-3; 10 bases map to TRBD2. The CDR3 is 16 residues long. CDR1 is WSHSY, CDR2 SAAADI, per germline. The ends lost 2 bases at V and 2 bases at J; junction bases unmatched: 4.

In this sample, this clone turned up a few times. The chain recombines TRBV2 with TRBJ1-1; maybe TRBD1 (5 bases). V lost 5 bases and J lost 9, with 13 bases in between. CDR1 is SNHLY, CDR2 FYNNEI, per germline. The CDR3 is 12 amino acids. CDR3 amino acids: CASSPDTAKAFF. The CDR3, as DNA: TGTGCCAGCAGTCCGGACACGGCGAAAGCTTTCTTT.

The chain has TRBV7-9 and TRBJ2-1; TRBD2 agrees at 11 bases. Germline CDR1 reads SEHNR; CDR2 reads FQNEAQ (reference sequence). V lost 3 bases and J lost 0; bases outside the gene matches: 1. The CDR3 has 16 residues. The CDR3 protein is CASSLTSGVSYNEQFF. In DNA, the CDR3 is TGTGCCAGCAGCTTGACTAGCGGGGTCTCCTACAATGAGCAGTTCTTC.

The V and J genes are TRBV11-2 and TRBJ2-6; D perhaps matches TRBD2 (5 bases). Trimming removed 4 bases from V and 6 bases from J, with 13 bases in between. This CDR3 has 15 amino acids. CDR1 is SGHAT, CDR2 FQNNGV, per germline. The DNA of the CDR3 is TGTGCCAGCAGCTCACCGCGGGTGGTGGCCAACGTCCTGACTTTC. Translating it yields CASSSPRVVANVLTF.